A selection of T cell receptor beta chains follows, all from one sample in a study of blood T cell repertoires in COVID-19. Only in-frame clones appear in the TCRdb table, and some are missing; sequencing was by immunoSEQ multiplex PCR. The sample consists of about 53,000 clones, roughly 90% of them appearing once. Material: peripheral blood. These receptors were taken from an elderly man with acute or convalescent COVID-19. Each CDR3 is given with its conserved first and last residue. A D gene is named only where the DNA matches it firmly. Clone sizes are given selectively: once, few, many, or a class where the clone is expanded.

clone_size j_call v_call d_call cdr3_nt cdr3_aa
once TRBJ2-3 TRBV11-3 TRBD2 TGTGCCAGCAGCCGGACTAGCGGGGCAGATACGCAGTATTTT CASSRTSGADTQYF
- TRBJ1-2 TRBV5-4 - TGTGCCAGCAGCTTCCTACAGGGAAACTATGGCTACACCTTC CASSFLQGNYGYTF
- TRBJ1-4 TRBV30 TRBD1 TGTGCCTGGAGCCGGGACAGCAGGGAAAAACTGTTTTTT CAWSRDSREKLFF
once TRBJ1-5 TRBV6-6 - TGTGCCAGCAGTATGTCGGGGGTTGAGCCCCAGCATTTT CASSMSGVEPQHF
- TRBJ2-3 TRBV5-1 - TGCGCCAGCAGCTCTTCAGCGGGCACAGATACGCAGTATTTT CASSSSAGTDTQYF
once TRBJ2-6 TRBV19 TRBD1 TGTGCCAGTAGTAAAGGACAGGCTGGGGCCAACGTCCTGACTTTC CASSKGQAGANVLTF
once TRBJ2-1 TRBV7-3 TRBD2 TGTGCCAGCAGCGTCAGCCCCGGGACTAGCGTCGATGAGCAGTTCTTC CASSVSPGTSVDEQFF
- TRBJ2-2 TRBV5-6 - TGTGCCAGCAGCTTCCTGAGCAGGTTCGACAAAGGGGAGCTGTTTTTT CASSFLSRFDKGELFF
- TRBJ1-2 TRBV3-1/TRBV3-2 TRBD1 TGTGCCAGCAGCCTCGGGACAGGGGCCGACACCTATGGCTACACCTTC CASSLGTGADTYGYTF
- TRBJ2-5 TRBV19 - TGTGCCAGTAGCCCACTCGGTGGAGAGACCCAGTACTTC CASSPLGGETQYF
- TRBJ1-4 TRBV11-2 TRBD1 TGTGCCAGCAGCAGTGGGACAGGGGAAGGAAAACTGTTTTTT CASSSGTGEGKLFF
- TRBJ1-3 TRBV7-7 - TGTGCTAGCAGTAAATCGACAGGCTCTGGAAACACCATATATTTT CASSKSTGSGNTIYF
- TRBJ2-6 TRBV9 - TGTGCCAGCAGCCCAGGCGTAGTGACGGGGGCCAACGTCCTGACTTTC CASSPGVVTGANVLTF